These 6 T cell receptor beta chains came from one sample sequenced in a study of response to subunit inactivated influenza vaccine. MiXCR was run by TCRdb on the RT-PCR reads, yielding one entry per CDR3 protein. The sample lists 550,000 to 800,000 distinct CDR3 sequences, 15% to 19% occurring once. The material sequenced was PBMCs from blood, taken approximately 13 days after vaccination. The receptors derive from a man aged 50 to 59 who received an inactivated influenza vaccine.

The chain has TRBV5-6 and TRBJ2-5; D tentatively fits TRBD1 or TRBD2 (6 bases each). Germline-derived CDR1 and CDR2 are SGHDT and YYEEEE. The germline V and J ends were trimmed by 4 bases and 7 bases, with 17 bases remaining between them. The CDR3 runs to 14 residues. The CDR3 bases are TGTGCCAGCAGCCTAGGGGGACTGATAAGGACCCAGTACTTC. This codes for CASSLGGLIRTQYF.

CDR3 DNA sequence: TGTGCCAGCAGACCCGGACACCTCAAATTCCAAGAGACCCAGTACTTC. Its translation: CASRPGHLKFQETQYF. V usage is TRBV6-2 or TRBV6-3 and J usage is TRBJ2-5; D might be TRBD1 (5 bases). CDR3 length equals 16 residues. Per the germline V gene, CDR1 is MNHEY and CDR2 is SVGEGT. Trimming took 6 bases from V and 1 from J, leaving 18 bases between them.

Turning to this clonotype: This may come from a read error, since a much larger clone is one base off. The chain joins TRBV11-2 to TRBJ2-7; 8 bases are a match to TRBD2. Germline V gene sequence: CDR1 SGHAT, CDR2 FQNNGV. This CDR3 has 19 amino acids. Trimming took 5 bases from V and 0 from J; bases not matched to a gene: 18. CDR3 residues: CASSSQLGAAGVFSYEQYF. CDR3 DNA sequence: TGTGCCAGCAGCAGCCAATTGGGGGCAGCGGGAGTTTTCTCCTACGAGCAGTACTTC.

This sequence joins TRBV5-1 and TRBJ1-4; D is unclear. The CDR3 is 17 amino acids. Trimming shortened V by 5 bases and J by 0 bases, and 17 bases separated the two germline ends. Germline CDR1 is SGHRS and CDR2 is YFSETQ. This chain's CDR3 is CASSRNSPDSTNEKLFF. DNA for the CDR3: TGCGCCAGCAGTCGAAACAGTCCGGATTCAACTAATGAAAAACTGTTTTTT.

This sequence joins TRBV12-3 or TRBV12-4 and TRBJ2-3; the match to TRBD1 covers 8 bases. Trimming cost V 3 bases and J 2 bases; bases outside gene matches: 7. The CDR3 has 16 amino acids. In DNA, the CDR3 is TGTGCCAGCAGTTTGCGTCGACAGGGGCTCACAGATACGCAGTATTTT. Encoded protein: CASSLRRQGLTDTQYF.

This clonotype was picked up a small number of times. The CDR3 here is CASSPWTGERQPQHF. CDR3 bases: TGTGCCAGCAGTCCCTGGACAGGGGAGAGGCAGCCCCAGCATTTT. This chain connects TRBV6-1 to TRBJ1-5, with 9 bases fitting TRBD1. The CDR3 contains 15 residues. Trimming took 5 bases from V and 7 from J; bases not matched to a gene: 9. CDR1 MNHNS and CDR2 SASEGT come from the germline V gene.